What follows are 25 T cell receptor beta chains derived from one specimen sequenced in a study of cytomegalovirus exposure and HLA in healthy donors. PCR primers comprised 60 Vbeta and 13 Jbeta primers. Generated by immunoSEQ multiplex PCR, the TCRdb table keeps only in-frame clones and is missing some. The sample carries 150,000 to 200,000 clones, approximately 84% recorded once. Sequencing was performed on PBMCs. These receptors all stem from a male donor in good health and CMV-seropositive.

This rearrangement joins TRBV7-8 to TRBJ1-1; no definite D call. The CDR3 consists of 14 residues. CDR1 is SGHVS and CDR2 is FQNEAQ in the germline V gene. The ends were cut back, 7 bases at V and 0 bases at J, with 12 bases in the middle. The CDR3 is CASTRRQVNTEAFF. DNA of the CDR3: TGTGCCAGCACCAGGAGGCAAGTGAACACTGAAGCTTTCTTT.

This sequence joins TRBV27 and TRBJ1-4, with D tentatively TRBD1 (5 bases). Germline assignment: CDR1 MNHEY and CDR2 SMNVEV (reference sequence). The CDR3 is 14 residues long. Trimming took 2 bases from V and 7 from J, leaving 11 bases between them. The CDR3 spells CASSLLTGREKLFF. The CDR3 DNA is TGTGCCAGCAGTTTACTAACAGGACGTGAAAAACTGTTTTTT.

With respect to this clone: At one end the junction does not follow the germline gene, possibly because of a read error. The genes are TRBV7-9 and TRBJ2-7; TRBD2 might be the D (5 bases). The CDR3 runs to 12 residues. The germline V gene encodes CDR1 SEHNR and CDR2 FQNEAQ (reference sequence). The CDR3 bases are TGTTCCAGCAGCTTAGCGCAGGCACAGCAGTACTTC. Translation gives CSSSLAQAQQYF.

The V gene is TRBV10-3, the J gene TRBJ1-3, with D unclear. V gave up 6 bases and J gave up 8 bases, with 11 bases separating them. Per the germline V gene, CDR1 is ENHRY and CDR2 is SYGVKD. The CDR3 has 12 residues. CDR3 region: CAIREEGDTIYF. Here the CDR3 DNA reads TGTGCCATCAGGGAAGAGGGAGACACCATATATTTT.

V usage is TRBV28 and J usage is TRBJ1-1; the match to TRBD1 covers 8 bases. The CDR3 extends over 15 amino acids. Losses at the gene ends were 3 bases for V and 11 bases for J; bases not matched to a gene: 14. The germline CDR1 and CDR2 sequences are MDHEN and SYDVKM. CDR3 sequence: CASSFPGQGSNRAFF. The CDR3 DNA reads TGTGCCAGCAGTTTTCCCGGACAGGGCTCTAATCGGGCTTTCTTT.

The V gene is TRBV5-6, the J gene TRBJ2-5; TRBD1 might be the D (5 bases). Germline CDR1 reads SGHDT; CDR2 reads YYEEEE. V was cut by 0 bases and J by 5 bases, with 17 bases left in between. The CDR3 is 16 amino acids. CDR3: CASSLVWGSRSETQYF. In DNA, the CDR3 is TGTGCCAGCAGCTTGGTCTGGGGCAGTCGGAGCGAGACCCAGTACTTC. Variable domain in full (rest from reference TRBV5-6 and TRBJ2-5): DAGVTQSPTHLIKTRGQQVTLRCSPKSGHDTVSWYQQALGQGPQFIFQYYEEEERQRGNFPDRFSGHQFPNYSSELNVNALLLGDSALYLCASSLVWGSRSETQYFGPGTRLLVL.

This clone appeared a single time. V is TRBV19 and J is TRBJ2-6, with D perhaps matching TRBD2 (6 bases). V was clipped by 4 bases and J by 1 base, with 11 bases between them. CDR3 length: 16 amino acids. Germline V gene sequence: CDR1 LNHDA, CDR2 SQIVND (reference sequence). CDR3 protein: CASSRGRHSGANVLTF. CDR3 DNA: TGTGCCAGTAGTAGGGGGAGGCATTCTGGGGCCAACGTCCTGACTTTC.

V usage is TRBV10-3 and J usage is TRBJ2-5; 12 nucleotides align to TRBD2. Germline assignment: CDR1 ENHRY and CDR2 SYGVKD. Unmatched junction bases numbered 12, after V lost 2 bases and J lost 5 bases. The CDR3 is 18 amino acids. CDR3 region: CAISEARLAGEGGETQYF. Written as DNA, the CDR3 is TGTGCCATCAGTGAGGCTAGACTAGCGGGAGAAGGGGGGGAGACCCAGTACTTC.

Worth noting for this clone: A junction boundary mismatches the germline segment, possibly from a read error. V usage is TRBV7-7 and J usage is TRBJ2-5; 14 positions agree with TRBD2. CDR1 is SSHAT, CDR2 FNYEAQ, per germline (reference sequence). The CDR3 runs to 16 residues. The CDR3, as DNA: TGTGCTAGCAGCCCAGGGACTAGCGGGAGTGGGGAGACCCAGTACTTC. Protein: CASSPGTSGSGETQYF.

The chain employs TRBV18 and TRBJ2-7; possibly TRBD1 for D (5 bases). The V gene's germline CDR1 is KGHSH and CDR2 LQKENI. Deletions cut 0 bases from V and 2 bases from J, with 14 bases between. The CDR3 sequence is 16 residues long. The CDR3 region is CASSPPGQGGPYEQYF. CDR3 nucleotide sequence: TGTGCCAGCTCACCACCGGGGCAGGGTGGCCCCTACGAGCAGTACTTC.

The chain couples TRBV7-9 to TRBJ2-3, with 7 bases that match TRBD1. This CDR3 contains 15 residues. CDR1 is SEHNR and CDR2 is FQNEAQ in the germline V gene (reference sequence). J gave up 4 bases and V 7 bases, and 11 bases lay outside the gene matches. The CDR3 reads CASNTGTATPDTQYF. The CDR3 region has the DNA TGTGCCAGCAATACCGGGACAGCTACCCCAGATACGCAGTATTTT.

This chain connects TRBV11-3 to TRBJ1-1; 9 bases agree with TRBD1. Germline V gene data show CDR1 as SGHNT and CDR2 as YENEEA. V dropped 5 bases and J dropped 5; count of bases not matched to a gene: 6. CDR3 length: 14 residues. The CDR3 reads CASSPGQGLTEAFF. The CDR3 DNA reads TGTGCCAGCAGCCCAGGACAGGGGCTTACTGAAGCTTTCTTT.

The genes are TRBV4-2 and TRBJ2-5; 9 nucleotides line up with TRBD2. V gave up 5 bases and J gave up 5 bases; unmatched junction bases: 15. This CDR3 spans 17 amino acids. Germline-derived CDR1 and CDR2 are LGHNA and YNFKEQ. The DNA of the CDR3 is TGTGCCAGCAGCAAAAGGCTGATCATAGCGGGGGAGGAGACCCAGTACTTC. Translating gives CASSKRLIIAGEETQYF.

The V call is TRBV29-1, the J call TRBJ2-1; TRBD2 aligns across 7 bases. Germline V CDR1 and CDR2: SQVTM, ANQGSEA. Germline trimming cut 8 bases from V and 8 bases from J; bases unmatched to any gene: 15. The CDR3 is made up of 14 amino acids. This CDR3 reads CSSAGLVSGDEQFF. In nucleotides, the CDR3 is TGCAGCTCCGCAGGACTAGTAAGCGGCGATGAGCAGTTCTTC.

The chain combines TRBV7-2 with TRBJ2-5; 12 bases align to TRBD2. The DNA end favors TRBJ2-7, so the J call may be wrong. Germline V lookup: CDR1 SGHTA, CDR2 FQGNSA. There are 16 residues in the CDR3. CDR3 sequence reads: CASSLRLAGDSYEQYF. CDR3 in DNA: TGTGCCAGCAGCTTAAGACTAGCGGGAGACTCCTACGAGCAGTACTTC.

The V and J genes are TRBV6-1 and TRBJ1-5; D unclear. The V end was cut by 4 bases, the J end by 10 bases, with 14 bases between. The germline CDR1 and CDR2 sequences are MNHNS and SASEGT. This CDR3 contains 13 residues. Here the CDR3 DNA reads TGTGCCAGCAGTGGAGAGGAAAGCGGACCCCAGCATTTT. Amino acid sequence: CASSGEESGPQHF.

The chain uses TRBV7-8 and TRBJ1-2; 9 bases map to TRBD1. V lost 4 bases, J lost 7 bases, and 7 bases stayed unmatched. The CDR3 has 14 residues. Germline CDR1 reads SGHVS; CDR2 reads FQNEAQ. The DNA of the CDR3 is TGTGCCAGCAGCTCCCCGGACAGGGGAGCTGGCTACACCTTC. Its protein product is CASSSPDRGAGYTF. Variable domain in full (rest from reference TRBV7-8 and TRBJ1-2): GAGVSQSPRYKVAKRGQDVALRCDPISGHVSLFWYQQALGQGPEFLTYFQNEAQLDKSGLPSDRFFAERPEGSVSTLKIQRTQQEDSAVYLCASSSPDRGAGYTFGSGTRLTVV.

This clone was seen a single time. This chain links TRBV28 with TRBJ2-2; 10 bases agree with TRBD1. Germline CDR1 reads MDHEN; CDR2 reads SYDVKM. This CDR3 has 15 residues. J gave up 6 bases and V 4 bases, and 5 bases lay outside the gene matches. The CDR3 region is CASSSPGTGAGELFF. CDR3 bases: TGTGCCAGCAGTTCTCCCGGGACAGGGGCCGGGGAGCTGTTTTTT.

This clone is a singleton in its sample. The V and J genes are TRBV6-4 and TRBJ2-5; 8 bases fit TRBD2. CDR1 MRHNA and CDR2 SNTAGT come from the germline V gene. The CDR3 consists of 16 residues. V lost 2 bases, J lost 5 bases, and 10 bases stayed unmatched. As DNA, the CDR3 is TGTGCCAGCAGTGACCTGACGGGAGGGCCGGGGGAGACCCAGTACTTC. Protein: CASSDLTGGPGETQYF.

The V call is TRBV5-6, the J call TRBJ2-7; D is undetermined. This CDR3 comprises 11 residues. V gave up 3 bases and J gave up 9 bases, with 10 bases separating them. In germline, CDR1 is SGHDT, CDR2 YYEEEE. The DNA of the CDR3 is TGTGCCAGCAGCTCAGATTACCGGCAGTACTTC. Protein product: CASSSDYRQYF.

The chain joins TRBV9 to TRBJ1-1, with D possibly TRBD1 on 5 matching bases. The CDR3 totals 16 residues. Germline V CDR1 and CDR2: SGDLS, YYNGEE. Trimming took off 3 bases at V and 4 bases at J, with 19 bases between the two ends. CDR3 region: CASSGGVEAFGTEAFF. DNA for the CDR3: TGTGCCAGCAGCGGGGGCGTTGAGGCTTTTGGCACTGAAGCTTTCTTT.

There are a few counts of this clone. J is TRBJ2-1 and V is TRBV7-9; D may be TRBD1 (6 bases). The CDR3 totals 15 residues. The V and J ends lost 5 bases and 5 bases respectively, with 16 bases between them. Germline V CDR1 and CDR2: SEHNR, FQNEAQ (reference sequence). CDR3 bases: TGTGCCAGCAGCCCTCACCAGGGGCCGGACAATGAGCAGTTCTTC. Its protein product is CASSPHQGPDNEQFF.

The chain employs TRBV5-6 and TRBJ2-3, with 7 bases fitting TRBD1. The germline CDR1 and CDR2 sequences are SGHDT and YYEEEE. This CDR3 is built from 15 residues. V was clipped by 5 bases and J by 4 bases; unmatched bases: 10. The CDR3 DNA reads TGTGCCAGCAGTCTCCCGGCCACAGGGGCAGATACGCAGTATTTT. Its translation: CASSLPATGADTQYF.

This rearrangement joins TRBV7-9 to TRBJ2-7; TRBD1 matches 7 bases. Trimming at V came to 5 bases and at J to 3 bases, leaving 10 bases not matched to a gene. This CDR3 comprises 15 residues. CDR1 and CDR2 (germline): SEHNR, FQNEAQ (reference sequence). The CDR3 region is CASSPRTGTYYEQYF. The CDR3 DNA follows: TGTGCCAGCAGCCCAAGGACAGGCACCTACTACGAGCAGTACTTC.

J is TRBJ2-1 and V is TRBV15; D might be TRBD2 (5 bases). In germline, CDR1 is LNHNV, CDR2 YYDKDF (reference sequence). CDR3 length: 15 residues. The V end lost 3 bases, the J end lost 3 bases, and 12 bases lay between the germline ends. The CDR3 coding sequence is TGTGCCACCAGCAGCGGACTGGGCAGCTACAATGAGCAGTTCTTC. It encodes CATSSGLGSYNEQFF. Full variable domain (outside the CDR3, taken from reference TRBV15 and TRBJ2-1): DAMVIQNPRYQVTQFGKPVTLSCSQTLNHNVMYWYQQKSSQAPKLLFHYYDKDFNNEADTPDNFQSRRPNTSFCFLDIRSPGLGDTAMYLCATSSGLGSYNEQFFGPGTRLTVL.